The 25 T cell receptor beta chains below come from one sample, sequenced in a study of blood T cell repertoires in COVID-19. This table comes from immunoSEQ multiplex PCR, and its TCRdb copy is limited to in-frame clones, with some not included. The repertoire holds roughly 250,000 clones, with under 90% as singletons. The specimen sequenced was peripheral blood. These receptors were taken from a woman aged 55 to 70 with active or convalescent COVID-19.

The rearrangement uses TRBV30 and TRBJ1-5; TRBD1 matches at 7 bases. J was trimmed by 8 bases and V by 8 bases; bases with no gene match: 9. Germline V gives CDR1 GTSNPN, CDR2 SVGIG (reference sequence). CDR3 size: 12 residues. In DNA, the CDR3 is TGTGCCCAGGGACAGCAAGGAGAGCCCCAGCATTTT. Translating it yields CAQGQQGEPQHF.

The chain uses TRBV11-2 and TRBJ1-6, with D unclear. This CDR3 contains 14 residues. V was pared by 4 bases and J by 10 bases, with 14 bases between. Germline CDR1 and CDR2: SGHAT and FQNNGV. CDR3 protein: CASSSRMTGSPLHF. CDR3 bases: TGTGCCAGCAGCTCTAGAATGACGGGATCACCCCTCCACTTT.

This clone was seen only once. In nucleotides, the CDR3 is TGTGCCAGCAGCCTTTTGCAGGGAATTGGAGATGGCTACACCTTC. This translates into CASSLLQGIGDGYTF. This chain joins TRBV5-8 and TRBJ1-2; a weak D match, TRBD1 (5 bases). V gave up 4 bases and J gave up 6 bases, with 19 bases separating them. The V gene's germline CDR1 is SGHTS and CDR2 YDEGEE. The CDR3 sequence is 15 residues long. The full variable domain, in which reference TRBV5-8 and TRBJ1-2 provide the parts outside the CDR3, is EAGVTQSPTHLIKTRGQQATLRCSPISGHTSVYWYQQALGLGLQFLLWYDEGEERNRGNFPPRFSGRQFPNYSSELNVNALELEDSALYLCASSLLQGIGDGYTFGSGTRLTVV.

The chain recombines TRBV9 with TRBJ2-7, with 11 bases identical to TRBD2. The J segment lost 4 bases and the V segment lost 0 bases, leaving 6 bases of the junction unmatched. Germline loops: CDR1 SGDLS, CDR2 YYNGEE. The CDR3 length is 16 residues. The CDR3 is CASSVAATSGAYEQYF. For the CDR3, the DNA is TGTGCCAGCAGCGTAGCTGCGACTAGCGGGGCATACGAGCAGTACTTC.

The chain joins TRBV11-3 to TRBJ2-1; D is unresolved. V lost 5 bases, J lost 9 bases, and 14 bases lay in between. Germline loops: CDR1 SGHNT, CDR2 YENEEA. CDR3 length equals 13 residues. CDR3 region: CASSPEVRSEQFF. The CDR3, as DNA: TGTGCCAGCAGCCCCGAGGTGAGGAGTGAGCAGTTCTTC.

This clone has a single count. The rearrangement links TRBV6-5 to TRBJ2-1; D remains unclear. The V and J ends lost 10 bases and 6 bases respectively, with 13 bases between them. This CDR3 contains 12 residues. CDR1 and CDR2 (germline): MNHEY, SVGAGI. The CDR3 sequence: CATRLSLNEQFF. In DNA form, the CDR3 reads TGTGCCACCAGGTTGTCCCTCAATGAGCAGTTCTTC.

The gene calls are TRBV6-6 and TRBJ1-5, with 7 bases that match TRBD1. V trimming: 0 bases; J trimming: 2 bases; junction bases outside the gene matches: 4. The CDR3 has 16 residues. CDR1 MNHNY and CDR2 SVGAGI come from the germline V gene (reference sequence). The CDR3 bases are TGTGCCAGCAGTTACTCCCGCAGGGGGGGCAATCAGCCCCAGCATTTT. It is translated as CASSYSRRGGNQPQHF.

About this clone itself: This specimen includes other DNA sequences encoding the same CDR3. This chain connects TRBV27 to TRBJ2-2, with D tentatively TRBD2 (6 bases). CDR1 MNHEY and CDR2 SMNVEV come from the germline V gene (reference sequence). The CDR3 is made up of 13 amino acids. Trimming stripped 3 bases from V and 6 bases from J, with 8 bases between. The CDR3: CASSLAGPGELFF. CDR3 sequence (DNA): TGTGCCAGCAGTTTGGCGGGGCCCGGGGAGCTGTTTTTT.

This chain links TRBV10-1 with TRBJ1-6; the D is unclear. The CDR3 is made up of 15 amino acids. Germline CDR1 is WNHNN and CDR2 is SYGVQD (reference sequence). Trimming cost V 2 bases and J 14 bases, with 19 bases left between them. This CDR3 reads CASSELLDSLRTLHF. The DNA of the CDR3 is TGCGCCAGCAGTGAGCTCTTAGACTCTTTAAGGACCCTCCACTTT.

Turning to this clone: Sequence at one end of the junction differs from germline and may be a read error. The rearrangement uses TRBV7-7 and TRBJ2-1; 7 bases are a match to TRBD2. The CDR3 has 14 residues. The germline V gene encodes CDR1 SSHAT and CDR2 FNYEAQ (reference sequence). The CDR3 sequence: CASSYGGGRNEQFF. In nucleotides, the CDR3 is TGTGCTAGCAGCTATGGGGGGGGACGCAATGAGCAGTTCTTC. Filled out from reference TRBV7-7 and TRBJ2-1, the complete variable domain reads GAGVSQSPRYKVTKRGQDVTLRCDPISSHATLYWYQQALGQGPEFLTYFNYEAQPDKSGLPSDRFSAERPEGSISTLTIQRTEQRDSAMYRCASSYGGGRNEQFFGPGTRLTVL.

The chain combines TRBV6-2 or TRBV6-3 with TRBJ2-5; TRBD2 matches at 7 bases. CDR1 MNHEY and CDR2 SVGEGT come from the germline V gene. The trim removed 2 bases at V and 7 bases at J, leaving 4 bases unmatched. The CDR3 runs to 13 residues. CDR3 in amino acids: CASSYGDYLTQYF. The CDR3 nucleotides are TGTGCCAGCAGTTACGGGGACTACCTGACCCAGTACTTC.

V is TRBV4-1 and J is TRBJ1-2; D ambiguous. Germline V CDR1 and CDR2: MGHRA, YSYEKL. V lost 1 base and J lost 2, with 11 bases in between. The CDR3 length is 15 residues. CDR3 sequence reads: CASSQVTGANYGYTF. The CDR3 nucleotides read TGCGCCAGCAGCCAAGTTACGGGAGCCAACTATGGCTACACCTTC.

The J gene is TRBJ1-6, the V gene TRBV19, with 7 bases identical to TRBD1. V dropped 3 bases and J dropped 7; count of bases not matched to a gene: 3. CDR1 and CDR2 from the germline V gene are LNHDA and SQIVND (reference sequence). The CDR3 consists of 14 residues. In nucleotides, the CDR3 is TGTGCCAGTAGTATTACACAGGGGAATTCACCCCTCCACTTT. Its protein is CASSITQGNSPLHF.

The V gene is TRBV7-2, the J gene TRBJ2-5; 7 bases fit TRBD1. The trim removed 5 bases at V and 5 bases at J, leaving 11 bases unmatched. The CDR3 totals 15 residues. Germline lookup yields CDR1 SGHTA and CDR2 FQGNSA. CDR3 sequence reads: CASSIRQGFKETQYF. The CDR3 nucleotides are TGTGCCAGCAGCATCCGACAGGGATTCAAGGAGACCCAGTACTTC.

The V call is TRBV5-8, the J call TRBJ1-5; 7 bases fit TRBD1. The CDR3 runs to 14 residues. In germline, CDR1 is SGHTS, CDR2 YDEGEE. With V trimmed by 6 bases and J by 4 bases, 7 bases remained unmatched. CDR3 amino acids: CASKHTGVNQPQHF. The CDR3 DNA reads TGTGCCAGCAAACATACAGGGGTTAATCAGCCCCAGCATTTT.

In this sample, this clone turned up a few times. The chain joins TRBV6-6 to TRBJ1-5; 9 nucleotides match TRBD1. The CDR3 spans 14 residues. The trim removed 8 bases at V and 5 bases at J, leaving 7 bases unmatched. Per germline, CDR1 MNHNY and CDR2 SVGAGI (reference sequence). The CDR3 DNA reads as TGTGCCAGCTGCGACAGGGGGGAAGATCAGCCCCAGCATTTT. Its protein is CASCDRGEDQPQHF.

This clone occurred once. The rearrangement joins TRBV5-1 to TRBJ1-4; 8 bases map to TRBD1. Trimming at V came to 8 bases and at J to 3 bases, leaving 6 bases not matched to a gene. The germline V gene has CDR1 SGHRS and CDR2 YFSETQ. The CDR3 is 14 residues long. The CDR3 loop is CASSPGQANEKLFF. The CDR3 coding sequence is TGCGCCAGTTCGCCGGGACAGGCTAATGAAAAACTGTTTTTT.

This chain links TRBV20-1 with TRBJ2-5; a possible D gene is TRBD1 (6 bases). The CDR3 runs to 13 residues. V was cut by 3 bases and J by 4 bases, with 12 bases left in between. CDR1 and CDR2 from the germline V gene are DFQATT and SNEGSKA (reference sequence). CDR3 protein: CSASGGRLETQYF. Here the CDR3 DNA reads TGCAGTGCTAGTGGGGGCAGGTTAGAGACCCAGTACTTC.

The rearrangement joins TRBV7-9 to TRBJ1-6, with TRBD1 as a possible D gene (6 bases). V shed 5 bases and J shed 9 bases, with 20 bases lying between them. The germline gives CDR1 SEHNR, CDR2 FQNEAQ (reference sequence). CDR3 length: 16 residues. The CDR3 protein is CASSAYLEGEGSPLHF. The DNA of the CDR3 is TGTGCCAGCAGCGCCTACCTTGAGGGGGAGGGTTCACCCCTCCACTTT. Based on the CDR3 plus reference TRBV7-9 and TRBJ1-6, the full variable domain is DTGVSQNPRHKITKRGQNVTFRCDPISEHNRLYWYRQTLGQGPEFLTYFQNEAQLEKSRLLSDRFSAERPKGSFSTLEIQRTEQGDSAMYLCASSAYLEGEGSPLHFGNGTRLTVT.

This clone was seen just once. V gene TRBV4-1 combines with J gene TRBJ2-7; D possibly corresponds to TRBD1 (6 bases). In germline, CDR1 is MGHRA, CDR2 YSYEKL. The CDR3 is 12 amino acids. Trimming shortened V by 4 bases and J by 7 bases, and 11 bases separated the two germline ends. The CDR3 is CASSPATGEQYF. CDR3 nucleotide sequence: TGCGCCAGCAGCCCAGCTACAGGGGAGCAGTACTTC.

V is TRBV7-8 and J is TRBJ2-5; 9 bases agree with TRBD1. The CDR3 has 14 residues. The germline V gene encodes CDR1 SGHVS and CDR2 FQNEAQ. V lost 4 bases to trimming and J lost 2 bases; unmatched junction nucleotides: 2. CDR3 region: CASSSGTGQETQYF. CDR3 coding DNA: TGTGCCAGCAGCTCAGGGACAGGGCAAGAGACCCAGTACTTC.

The chain recombines TRBV19 with TRBJ1-3, with 7 bases identical to TRBD1. The germline gives CDR1 LNHDA, CDR2 SQIVND (reference sequence). J lost 2 bases, V lost 6 bases, and 13 bases had no gene match. This CDR3 contains 17 residues. The CDR3 protein is CASSEQLDRSPGNTIYF. The CDR3, as DNA: TGTGCCAGTAGCGAGCAATTGGACAGGTCTCCTGGAAACACCATATATTTT.

The chain recombines TRBV30 with TRBJ1-5; D gene ambiguous. With 0 bases removed from V and 5 bases from J, the gap between germline ends came to 11 bases. The CDR3 consists of 14 residues. Germline lookup yields CDR1 GTSNPN and CDR2 SVGIG (reference sequence). CDR3 DNA: TGTGCCTGGAGTGTACTGAACCTTGATCAGCCCCAGCATTTT. Encoded protein: CAWSVLNLDQPQHF.

The chain couples TRBV11-2 to TRBJ2-3, with a possible D match to TRBD2 (6 bases). CDR1 is SGHAT and CDR2 is FQNNGV in the germline V gene. The CDR3 loop spans 14 amino acids. Trimming pared 3 bases from V and 5 bases from J, leaving 12 bases between. Here the CDR3 DNA reads TGTGCCAGCAGCTTTTGGACCGGGAGAGATACGCAGTATTTT. The encoded protein is CASSFWTGRDTQYF.

The J gene is TRBJ1-4, the V gene TRBV6-6; D not resolved. The germline CDR1 and CDR2 sequences are MNHNY and SVGAGI (reference sequence). Between the trimmed V and J ends, which lost 3 bases and 8 bases, there was a span of 7 bases. This CDR3 is built from 12 residues. For the CDR3, the DNA is TGTGCCAGCAGTTATAATCCGGAAAAACTGTTTTTT. It codes for CASSYNPEKLFF.